The 32 T cell receptor beta chains presented below share a single source sample, sequenced in a study of shared clonotypes between healthy human individuals. Libraries were prepared by immunoSEQ multiplex PCR; TCRdb keeps only in-frame clonotypes and omits some of them. The table shows about 490,000 clones, with around four fifths occurring only once. Material for sequencing was PBMCs. All receptors derive from a woman between 40 and 50 years old in good health. Some clones in this sample may be carry-over from other donors' samples.

With regard to this clone: This sample includes further DNA sequences coding for the same CDR3. The chain uses TRBV27 and TRBJ1-1, with unresolved D. The CDR3 has 13 amino acids. With 3 bases removed from V and 1 base from J, the gap between germline ends came to 6 bases. Germline V gene sequence: CDR1 MNHEY, CDR2 SMNVEV (reference sequence). As DNA, the CDR3 is TGTGCCAGCAGTTTCGGTACGAACACTGAAGCTTTCTTT. Translation: CASSFGTNTEAFF.

The V gene is TRBV30, the J gene TRBJ2-7; D possibly corresponds to TRBD1 (6 bases). This CDR3 comprises 14 residues. V lost 3 bases, J lost 3 bases, and 15 bases lay in between. Germline V gene lookup returns CDR1 GTSNPN and CDR2 SVGIG (reference sequence). CDR3 in amino acids: CAWSEQGPRYEQYF. For the CDR3, the DNA is TGTGCCTGGAGCGAACAGGGTCCACGCTACGAGCAGTACTTC.

This rearrangement joins TRBV4-2 to TRBJ2-1; D remains unclear. Germline-derived CDR1 and CDR2 are LGHNA and YNFKEQ. This CDR3 comprises 17 residues. Trimming pared 3 bases from V and 2 bases from J, leaving 17 bases between. The CDR3 nucleotides are TGTGCCAGCAGCCACGCTCCATACGAACCGGCCTACAATGAGCAGTTCTTC. This codes for CASSHAPYEPAYNEQFF.

J is TRBJ2-7 and V is TRBV7-8; 9 bases are a match to TRBD2. J gave up 5 bases and V 3 bases, and 8 bases lay outside the gene matches. The germline CDR1 and CDR2 sequences are SGHVS and FQNEAQ. The CDR3 is 15 residues long. CDR3 protein: CASSLVSGSVDEQYF. Written as DNA, the CDR3 is TGTGCCAGCAGCTTGGTTAGCGGGAGTGTGGACGAGCAGTACTTC.

J is TRBJ2-1 and V is TRBV6-6, with D unresolved. V was trimmed by 0 bases and J by 4 bases, leaving 7 bases between them. Germline-derived CDR1 and CDR2 are MNHNY and SVGAGI (reference sequence). The CDR3 sequence is 14 residues long. CDR3 DNA sequence: TGTGCCAGCAGTTACTCGATGGGTTACAATGAGCAGTTCTTC. As protein: CASSYSMGYNEQFF.

This chain uses TRBV19 with TRBJ2-7; D is undetermined. CDR3 size: 14 residues. V lost 5 bases and J lost 2, with 13 bases in between. Germline assignment: CDR1 LNHDA and CDR2 SQIVND (reference sequence). The CDR3 is CASSPGPGTYEQYF. CDR3 DNA: TGTGCCAGTAGTCCCGGGCCAGGAACCTACGAGCAGTACTTC.

Worth noting for this clone: The same CDR3 arises from other DNA sequences in this sample as well. The V call is TRBV6-1, the J call TRBJ2-1, with 11 bases matching TRBD2. From germline, CDR1 is MNHNS and CDR2 SASEGT. Trimming at V came to 11 bases and at J to 4 bases, leaving 4 bases not matched to a gene. The CDR3 consists of 13 residues. CDR3 amino acids: CAGGLAEYNEQFF. CDR3 nucleotides: TGTGCCGGGGGACTAGCGGAATACAATGAGCAGTTCTTC.

The chain recombines TRBV28 with TRBJ2-7; a weak D match, TRBD2 (6 bases). Germline CDR1 is MDHEN and CDR2 is SYDVKM. CDR3 length: 14 amino acids. Trimming took off 3 bases at V and 1 base at J, with 10 bases between the two ends. CDR3 DNA: TGTGCCAGCAGTTTGAGTCTAGCGTCCTACGAGCAGTACTTC. It encodes CASSLSLASYEQYF.

The genes are TRBV28 and TRBJ1-2; D possibly corresponds to TRBD1 (6 bases). There are 13 residues in the CDR3. The germline V gene encodes CDR1 MDHEN and CDR2 SYDVKM. V lost 5 bases and J 4 bases, leaving 11 bases between the germline ends. The CDR3 nucleotides are TGTGCCAGCAGTCCGTCAGGGGTCTATGGCTACACCTTC. Its translation is CASSPSGVYGYTF.

The chain employs TRBV2 and TRBJ2-2, with 8 bases identical to TRBD1. Trimming took 3 bases from V and 2 from J; bases not matched to a gene: 8. Germline-derived CDR1 and CDR2 are SNHLY and FYNNEI. There are 17 residues in the CDR3. The CDR3 DNA reads TGTGCCAGCAGTGATCCCGGACAGGGACTTAACACCGGGGAGCTGTTTTTT. Translating it yields CASSDPGQGLNTGELFF.

V gene TRBV4-2 combines with J gene TRBJ1-2; 7 bases match TRBD1. CDR3 size: 15 residues. J was trimmed by 8 bases and V by 4 bases; bases with no gene match: 13. CDR1 and CDR2 from the germline V gene are LGHNA and YNFKEQ. CDR3 DNA sequence: TGTGCCAGCAGCCCCGGAGACAGGGCCACGCTCGGCTACACCTTC. It encodes CASSPGDRATLGYTF.

For this clone: A single base is all that separates this from a far larger clone, so a read error is likely. J is TRBJ1-2 and V is TRBV6-1; D gene unclear. Trimming took 0 bases from V and 9 from J, leaving 17 bases between them. Germline CDR1 reads MNHNS; CDR2 reads SASEGT. This CDR3 region has 15 residues. In nucleotides, the CDR3 is TGTGCCAGCAGTGAAGCATCGACCGGCGGGTATAGCTACACCTTC. Encoded protein: CASSEASTGGYSYTF.

The gene calls are TRBV7-3 and TRBJ2-7, with TRBD2 matching over 7 bases. The junction had 9 bases not matched to a gene; V was cut back by 1 base and J by 6 bases. This CDR3 spans 15 amino acids. Germline lookup yields CDR1 SGHTA and CDR2 FQGTGA. The CDR3 DNA reads TGTGCCAGCAGCTTAATGGTGGCTAGCGGATCCGAGCAGTACTTC. This gives the protein CASSLMVASGSEQYF.

This chain joins TRBV15 and TRBJ2-3; 9 nucleotides agree with TRBD2. V was pared by 0 bases and J by 6 bases, with 13 bases of the junction left unmatched. The CDR3 is made up of 18 amino acids. Germline V gene data show CDR1 as LNHNV and CDR2 as YYDKDF (reference sequence). CDR3 loop: CATSRDLGLARSRDTQYF. The CDR3 coding sequence is TGTGCCACCAGCAGAGATCTGGGACTAGCCCGAAGTAGGGATACGCAGTATTTT.

This clone turned up a few times. V is TRBV6-6 and J is TRBJ1-2; weak D call: TRBD1 (5 bases). In germline, CDR1 is MNHNY, CDR2 SVGAGI (reference sequence). This CDR3 spans 13 amino acids. The V gene lost 1 base and the J gene lost 6 bases, with 9 bases spanning the gap. CDR3 in DNA: TGTGCCAGCAGTTACTTCGGGGGTGATGGCTACACCTTC. This codes for CASSYFGGDGYTF.

The chain has TRBV15 and TRBJ2-7; D uncertain. The germline V gene has CDR1 LNHNV and CDR2 YYDKDF (reference sequence). The CDR3 has 13 amino acids. Trimming took off 3 bases at V and 3 bases at J, with 9 bases between the two ends. The CDR3 loop reads CATSSGPDYEQYF. The CDR3 DNA is TGTGCCACCAGCAGCGGTCCGGACTACGAGCAGTACTTC.

The gene calls are TRBV5-4 and TRBJ2-7; D possibly uses TRBD1 or TRBD2 (5 bases each). The CDR3 has 16 residues. V lost 5 bases and J 5 bases, leaving 23 bases between the germline ends. Germline assignment: CDR1 SGHNT and CDR2 YYREEE (reference sequence). The CDR3 loop reads CASSLKYSGWENEQYF. The CDR3 region has the DNA TGTGCCAGCAGTCTCAAATACTCAGGGTGGGAGAACGAGCAGTACTTC.

The genes are TRBV7-3 and TRBJ2-5; possibly TRBD1 for D (6 bases). In germline, CDR1 is SGHTA, CDR2 FQGTGA. This CDR3 comprises 15 residues. The V end lost 5 bases, the J end lost 4 bases, and 17 bases lay between the germline ends. Here the CDR3 reads CASSAQGFGGETQYF. The CDR3 region has the DNA TGTGCCAGCAGCGCACAGGGATTTGGCGGAGAGACCCAGTACTTC. The full variable domain, its missing parts supplied by reference TRBV7-3 and TRBJ2-5, is GAGVSQTPSNKVTEKGKYVELRCDPISGHTALYWYRQSLGQGPEFLIYFQGTGAADDSGLPNDRFFAVRPEGSVSTLKIQRTERGDSAVYLCASSAQGFGGETQYFGPGTRLLVL.

This chain links TRBV28 with TRBJ2-1; 8 nucleotides align to TRBD2. CDR1 MDHEN and CDR2 SYDVKM come from the germline V gene. The CDR3 extends over 13 amino acids. V shed 6 bases, J shed 7 bases, and the junction held 5 bases outside the gene matches. The CDR3 protein is CASRGGRWNEQFF. The CDR3 DNA follows: TGTGCCAGCAGAGGCGGGAGGTGGAATGAGCAGTTCTTC.

The chain is built from TRBV27 and TRBJ2-7; 7 bases fit TRBD2. This CDR3 region has 18 residues. Germline lookup yields CDR1 MNHEY and CDR2 SMNVEV (reference sequence). The V and J ends lost 0 bases and 2 bases, in that order; junction bases with no gene match: 13. CDR3: CASSLSWEEASGPYEQYF. The CDR3, as DNA: TGTGCCAGCAGTTTATCCTGGGAGGAGGCTAGCGGACCCTACGAGCAGTACTTC.

This clone has just one count. The chain combines TRBV30 with TRBJ1-3, with 7 bases lining up with TRBD1. The CDR3 contains 13 residues. Germline assignment: CDR1 GTSNPN and CDR2 SVGIG (reference sequence). V was clipped by 6 bases and J by 4 bases; unmatched bases: 6. The CDR3 protein is CACAQGLGNTIYF. The CDR3 bases are TGTGCCTGTGCACAGGGGTTAGGAAACACCATATATTTT.

This chain uses TRBV10-3 with TRBJ2-1; 9 positions match TRBD2. J gave up 5 bases and V 4 bases, and 3 bases lay outside the gene matches. The CDR3 length is 14 residues. In germline, CDR1 is ENHRY, CDR2 SYGVKD. The CDR3 reads CAISGTSAHNEQFF. CDR3 DNA: TGTGCCATCAGTGGGACTAGCGCTCACAATGAGCAGTTCTTC.

For the CDR3, the DNA is TGCGCCAGCAGCCAAGGAACTGGACAGGGGAAATACGAGCAGTACTTC. Protein product: CASSQGTGQGKYEQYF. This chain joins TRBV4-1 and TRBJ2-7; 9 bases fit TRBD1. Germline lookup yields CDR1 MGHRA and CDR2 YSYEKL. The CDR3 totals 16 residues. V lost 1 base and J lost 4; bases outside the gene matches: 8.

CDR3 sequence: CASSLHRGNTEAFF. The CDR3 coding sequence is TGTGCCAGCAGCTTGCACAGGGGGAACACTGAAGCTTTCTTT. The chain combines TRBV7-9 with TRBJ1-1, with 7 nucleotides matching TRBD1. V lost 3 bases and J lost 1; bases outside the gene matches: 2. The CDR3 consists of 14 residues. Looked up from germline, CDR1 is SEHNR and CDR2 is FQNEAQ (reference sequence).

The chain combines TRBV4-1 with TRBJ2-1; D ambiguous. Germline V gives CDR1 MGHRA, CDR2 YSYEKL. This CDR3 comprises 14 residues. Trimming cost V 0 bases and J 8 bases, with 11 bases left between them. The CDR3 DNA follows: TGCGCCAGCAGCCAAGATCCAGGTGGAGATGAGCAGTTCTTC. It translates to CASSQDPGGDEQFF.

This clone was found once. The chain carries TRBV9 and TRBJ2-2; D unresolved. The germline CDR1 and CDR2 sequences are SGDLS and YYNGEE. CDR3 size: 13 residues. Trimming took off 6 bases at V and 2 bases at J, with 8 bases between the two ends. The CDR3 protein is CASIGENTGELFF. In nucleotides, the CDR3 is TGTGCCAGCATAGGTGAAAACACCGGGGAGCTGTTTTTT.

The rearrangement links TRBV7-9 to TRBJ2-1; the D is unclear. The CDR3 is made up of 12 amino acids. Trimming removed 2 bases from V and 5 bases from J, with 4 bases in between. Per germline, CDR1 SEHNR and CDR2 FQNEAQ (reference sequence). The chain's CDR3 is CASSLKHNEQFF. CDR3 DNA: TGTGCCAGCAGCTTAAAGCACAATGAGCAGTTCTTC.

A remark on this clone: A far more abundant clone sits one base away, making this likely a read error. This chain joins TRBV7-7 and TRBJ2-7; D ambiguous. The CDR3 loop spans 15 amino acids. Looked up from germline, CDR1 is SSHAT and CDR2 is FNYEAQ (reference sequence). The CDR3 protein is CASSFLRYSPYEQHF. The DNA of the CDR3 is TGTGCCAGCAGTTTCCTCCGCTACTCACCCTACGAGCAGCACTTC.

The chain is built from TRBV18 and TRBJ2-7; 7 bases agree with TRBD1. The CDR3 covers 17 residues. Per germline, CDR1 KGHSH and CDR2 LQKENI. V was pared by 2 bases and J by 2 bases, with 12 bases of the junction left unmatched. The CDR3 loop reads CASSPNPPRTGAYEQYF. The CDR3 bases are TGTGCCAGCTCACCAAACCCCCCGAGGACAGGCGCCTACGAGCAGTACTTC.

The genes are TRBV7-9 and TRBJ2-5, with 9 bases aligning to TRBD1. The J call is doubtful: the DNA matches TRBJ2-7 better. There are 16 residues in the CDR3. Germline V gene data show CDR1 as SEHNR and CDR2 as FQNEAQ (reference sequence). CDR3 region: CASSFWGQGGFNEQYF. CDR3 coding DNA: TGTGCCAGCAGCTTTTGGGGACAGGGTGGGTTCAACGAGCAGTACTTC.

The chain recombines TRBV20-1 with TRBJ1-2; D call uncertain. CDR1 is DFQATT, CDR2 SNEGSKA, per germline (reference sequence). The CDR3 loop spans 10 amino acids. With 6 bases removed from V and 3 bases from J, the gap between germline ends came to 5 bases. CDR3 in amino acids: CSAGDYGYTF. The CDR3 coding sequence is TGCAGTGCCGGCGACTATGGCTACACCTTC.

The V call is TRBV27, the J call TRBJ2-3; D may be TRBD2 (6 bases). Trimming cost V 4 bases and J 2 bases, with 13 bases left between them. The CDR3 has 15 residues. Germline V gene sequence: CDR1 MNHEY, CDR2 SMNVEV (reference sequence). The CDR3 sequence is CASSSRGSHTDTQYF. CDR3 sequence (DNA): TGTGCCAGCAGTTCCCGGGGGTCTCACACAGATACGCAGTATTTT.